The entry that follows covers one T cell receptor beta chain sequence. The antigen is unknown. This may be a read error, as it is one base from a much larger clone. This record comes from a study of regulatory T cells in long-lasting Graves disease. At the level of the study: Graves' patients, newly diagnosed, had taken antithyroid drugs under 3 months. Findings and caveats of the study: Persistent-disease Graves' patients showed less TCR diversity than new cases.

TCR beta libraries were built with iRepertoire HTBI primers and Arm-PCR of CDR3 regions. In TCRdb, the multiplex PCR reads were re-called with MiXCR into one record per CDR3 protein. The sample has about 620,000 distinct CDR3 sequences; about 15% are singletons. Time point reported: newly diagnosed GD, antithyroid drugs for less than 3 months. From PBMCs, RNA was extracted and then used to make the TCR library. The same sample was also studied in work on T cells in Graves' hyperthyroidism and ophthalmopathy. This second study notes: The definition of stable Graves' hyperthyroidism was no ophthalmopathy progression within 18 months. With the HTBI primer set, the TCR CDR3 went through a first round of RT-PCR.

Sequenced here: peripheral blood mononuclear cells (PBMCs), sampled at new diagnosis, from a patient treated with antithyroid drugs. The clonotype comes from a woman between 25 and 40 years old with Graves disease.

CDR3 nucleotide sequence: TGTGCCAGCGGCCAGACTCGACAGGGCAGGCAGTACTTC. This encodes CASGQTRQGRQYF. V is TRBV3-1 and J is TRBJ2-7, with 7 bases lining up with TRBD1. The CDR3 contains 13 residues. Germline lookup yields CDR1 LGHDT and CDR2 YNNKEL (reference sequence).